This TCR beta chain came from a study of identical twins. The study's findings and limits: In drawing conclusions, the study used cross-sectional statistical analysis and did not follow the same donors. Sequences that were beta out-of-frame showed weaker excess twin sharing. Cord blood's abundant beta clonotypes had fewer insertions, unlike memory repertoires.

TCRdb fed the 5' RACE reads into MiXCR, producing one record per CDR3 protein. This sample has around 220,000 distinct CDR3 sequences, with roughly an eighth found just once. With 4 bases removed from V and 4 bases from J, the gap between germline ends came to 15 bases. The CDR3 sequence is 15 residues long. The germline gives CDR1 KGHSH, CDR2 LQKENI. In the case of this clonotype: The antigen remains undetermined.

The sequence came from a woman under 30 in good health. Source material: memory (CD45RO+) T cells sorted from blood. V gene TRBV18 combines with J gene TRBJ2-3; possible D gene TRBD2, 6 bases. The CDR3 reads CASSRRGFEADTQYF. The CDR3 region has the DNA TGTGCCAGCTCACGGCGGGGTTTTGAGGCAGATACGCAGTATTTT.